This T cell receptor (beta chain) comes out of a study of blood T cells in healthy people across ages. Overall study findings and caveats: Diversity figures based on one million T cells were deemed too low.

Caucasian, healthy and from Russia, the donors were aged between about 6 and 90. It was approximately 10 milliliters of peripheral blood that were drawn from each donor. Total RNA, at least 5.5 micrograms per sample, came from PBMCs. With respect to this clonotype: The antigen is undetermined.

Primers used in a second PCR of roughly 6 to 12 cycles were a sample-barcoded 5' primer and a J-beta primer mix. TCRdb re-analysed the 5' RACE reads in MiXCR, keeping a single row per CDR3 protein. Counted here are 850,000 to 1,000,000 distinct CDR3 sequences, about 44% occurring once; the ten biggest clones make up around an eighth. The ends were cut back, 6 bases at V and 1 base at J, with 15 bases in the middle. CDR3 length equals 16 residues. The chain couples TRBV12-3 or TRBV12-4 to TRBJ1-4; D might be TRBD1 (5 bases). Source material: blood. The clonotype was recovered from a man aged 30 to 45 in good health. The CDR3 nucleotides read TGTGCCAGCAGCTCCCGACCGGGGGGAACTAATGAAAAACTGTTTTTT. It specifies CASSSRPGGTNEKLFF.